The T cell receptor (beta chain) under discussion was sequenced for a study of monozygotic twins with inflammatory bowel disease. Study conclusions and caveats: Whereas healthy co-twins had higher TCRbeta diversity (inverse Simpson), IBD patients had lower diversity. The authors note that differing immunosuppressive treatments may have added variability to patient repertoires.

About this clonotype: Its matching antigen is unknown.

Following a re-call of the 5' RACE reads, TCRdb has one entry per CDR3 protein and lacks DNA. The sample is made up of 350,000 to 500,000 distinct CDR3 sequences, and the top ten hold about 2.4% of it. The blood volume drawn from each donor was 2.5 to 3 ml. No sorting of T cells preceded isolation of total RNA from whole blood. This TCR was sampled from a human donor with ulcerative colitis or Crohn's disease, or a healthy co-twin of an affected twin (not recorded which). Sequences were obtained from blood.

CDR3 sequence reads: CAISGLSTEAFF. The gene calls are TRBV10-3 and TRBJ1-1. In germline, CDR1 is ENHRY, CDR2 SYGVKD. There are 12 residues in the CDR3.